Below, 16 T cell receptor beta chains from the same sample are listed, as sequenced in a study of cytomegalovirus exposure and HLA in healthy donors. PCR primers comprised 60 Vbeta and 13 Jbeta primers. Sequencing used immunoSEQ multiplex PCR; TCRdb keeps in-frame clones, though not all of them. The sample comprises 140,000 or so clones, approximately 79% of which are singletons, and 2.5% to 3% rests with the top ten. Specimen: PBMCs. These receptors were taken from a young woman in good health and CMV-seronegative.

The V and J genes are TRBV5-1 and TRBJ1-2; D perhaps matches TRBD1 (5 bases). This CDR3 spans 14 amino acids. Germline CDR1 SGHRS, CDR2 YFSETQ. Trimming shortened V by 0 bases and J by 3 bases, and 9 bases separated the two germline ends. Here the CDR3 DNA reads TGCGCCAGCAGCTTGGCCAGGGCCTACTATGGCTACACCTTC. Protein product: CASSLARAYYGYTF.

This clone has a handful of counts. The rearrangement links TRBV30 to TRBJ1-2, with 9 positions matching TRBD1. Germline values: CDR1 GTSNPN, CDR2 SVGIG (reference sequence). Trimming removed 4 bases from V and 4 bases from J; junction bases left unmatched: 4. The CDR3 extends over 13 amino acids. The CDR3 region is CAWKQGASYGYTF. DNA of the CDR3: TGTGCCTGGAAACAGGGGGCAAGCTATGGCTACACCTTC.

The genes are TRBV18 and TRBJ1-3; D is possibly TRBD1 (6 bases). The CDR3 runs to 17 residues. Germline V gene lookup returns CDR1 KGHSH and CDR2 LQKENI. The V and J ends lost 0 bases and 4 bases respectively, with 16 bases between them. As DNA, the CDR3 is TGTGCCAGCTCACCACCGATCCAGGGGTTGGTAGGAAACACCATATATTTT. This codes for CASSPPIQGLVGNTIYF.

This chain links TRBV5-6 with TRBJ1-2, with TRBD1 matching 8 bases. The J segment lost 2 bases and the V segment lost 2 bases, leaving 5 bases of the junction unmatched. This CDR3 contains 15 residues. Germline V gene lookup returns CDR1 SGHDT and CDR2 YYEEEE. The CDR3 sequence is CASSFGNRGNYGYTF. Written as DNA, the CDR3 is TGTGCCAGCAGCTTCGGGAACAGGGGGAACTATGGCTACACCTTC.

This chain links TRBV10-3 with TRBJ1-2, with D perhaps matching TRBD1 (5 bases). V was shortened by 10 bases and J by 1 base, with 19 bases between the two germline ends. Germline V CDR1 and CDR2: ENHRY, SYGVKD. The CDR3 runs 15 residues. The CDR3 loop reads CASSLRWGDNYGYTF. CDR3 DNA: TGTGCCAGCTCTCTCCGGTGGGGCGATAACTATGGCTACACCTTC.

The chain links TRBV27 to TRBJ2-7, with 8 nucleotides matching TRBD1. The CDR3 totals 12 residues. CDR1 and CDR2 (germline): MNHEY, SMNVEV (reference sequence). V was pared by 8 bases and J by 2 bases, with 2 bases of the junction left unmatched. The CDR3 here is CASGTGTYEQYF. DNA of the CDR3: TGTGCCAGCGGGACAGGTACCTACGAGCAGTACTTC.

The genes are TRBV7-2 and TRBJ2-1; weak D call: TRBD2 (6 bases). V lost 2 bases to trimming and J lost 10 bases, with 27 bases between them. The CDR3 loop spans 18 amino acids. Germline V CDR1 and CDR2: SGHTA, FQGNSA. CDR3 sequence reads: CASSLNPHRGRIFREQFF. CDR3 nucleotides: TGTGCCAGCAGCTTAAACCCACACAGAGGGAGGATCTTTAGGGAGCAGTTCTTC.

The chain carries TRBV11-3 and TRBJ2-5; the D gene is possibly TRBD2 (6 bases). CDR3 length: 13 amino acids. Germline assignment: CDR1 SGHNT and CDR2 YENEEA. V shed 5 bases and J shed 5 bases, with 12 bases lying between them. In nucleotides, the CDR3 is TGTGCCAGCAGCCTCGACCGGGGGGAGACCCAGTACTTC. Its translation is CASSLDRGETQYF.

V and J are TRBV5-1 and TRBJ1-6; D is uncertain. This CDR3 has 15 amino acids. V dropped 4 bases and J dropped 0 bases, with 8 bases sitting between them. The germline gives CDR1 SGHRS, CDR2 YFSETQ. CDR3 amino acids: CASSLQSSYNSPLHF. In DNA, the CDR3 is TGCGCCAGCAGCCTACAGAGCTCCTATAATTCACCCCTCCACTTT.

The rearrangement joins TRBV14 to TRBJ2-2; D unresolved. From germline, CDR1 is SGHDN and CDR2 FVKESK. V lost 5 bases and J 0 bases, leaving 19 bases between the germline ends. This CDR3 has 18 amino acids. The DNA for the CDR3 is TGTGCCAGCAGCTACTCTGACTTCAGTTCTCCGAACACCGGGGAGCTGTTTTTT. Amino acid sequence: CASSYSDFSSPNTGELFF.

The chain combines TRBV5-4 with TRBJ1-1, with D possibly being TRBD1 (6 bases). Germline CDR1 and CDR2: SGHNT and YYREEE (reference sequence). The CDR3 is made up of 15 amino acids. V dropped 0 bases and J dropped 2 bases, with 11 bases sitting between them. In nucleotides, the CDR3 is TGTGCCAGCAGCTTGGATCTGGGGACAAACACTGAAGCTTTCTTT. It is translated as CASSLDLGTNTEAFF.

The sample holds one count of this clone. The rearrangement uses TRBV5-8 and TRBJ1-2, with unresolved D. The CDR3 runs 14 residues. Trimming removed 0 bases from V and 3 bases from J, with 9 bases in between. CDR1 and CDR2 (germline): SGHTS, YDEGEE. The CDR3 DNA sequence: TGTGCCAGCAGCTTGGGAGTGACTCACTATGGCTACACCTTC. It specifies CASSLGVTHYGYTF.

The CDR3 region has the DNA TGTGCCAGCAGTCGGGACAGGGTAGGCGAGCAGTACTTC. This codes for CASSRDRVGEQYF. The V call is TRBV6-5, the J call TRBJ2-7, with TRBD1 matching 9 bases. Trimming removed 5 bases from V and 6 bases from J; junction bases left unmatched: 5. Germline lookup yields CDR1 MNHEY and CDR2 SVGAGI. The CDR3 loop spans 13 amino acids.

The rearrangement uses TRBV7-6 and TRBJ1-2, with D tentatively TRBD1 (6 bases). CDR3 length equals 15 residues. The germline V gene has CDR1 SGHVS and CDR2 FNYEAQ. Deletions cut 5 bases from V and 0 bases from J, with 13 bases between. CDR3 nucleotides: TGTGCCAGCAGCCCCCGGACAGATGCTAACTATGGCTACACCTTC. Translated: CASSPRTDANYGYTF. The entire variable domain, with the rest obtained from reference TRBV7-6 and TRBJ1-2, is as follows: GAGVSQSPRYKVTKRGQDVALRCDPISGHVSLYWYRQALGQGPEFLTYFNYEAQQDKSGLPNDRFSAERPEGSISTLTIQRTEQRDSAMYRCASSPRTDANYGYTFGSGTRLTVV.

This clone was detected only a few times. The chain is built from TRBV10-3 and TRBJ2-2, with a possible D match to TRBD2 (6 bases). The germline V gene encodes CDR1 ENHRY and CDR2 SYGVKD. The CDR3 loop spans 13 amino acids. Trimming cost V 10 bases and J 5 bases, with 14 bases left between them. This CDR3 reads CATRQEGTGELFF. For the CDR3, the DNA is TGTGCCACCCGTCAGGAGGGAACCGGGGAGCTGTTTTTT.

This clone is a singleton in its sample. The genes are TRBV30 and TRBJ1-3; D unclear. Germline CDR1 and CDR2: GTSNPN and SVGIG (reference sequence). Trimming took 7 bases from V and 3 from J, leaving 10 bases between them. The CDR3 sequence is 12 residues long. CDR3: CASKLGGNTIYF. In DNA, the CDR3 is TGTGCCTCCAAACTTGGTGGAAACACCATATATTTT.